Below, one T cell receptor (beta chain) is given with its context. CDR1 SEHNR and CDR2 FQNEAQ come from the germline V gene (reference sequence). CDR3 length: 18 residues. Trimming took 1 base from V and 3 from J; bases not matched to a gene: 4. In the original analysis: The authors estimated nucleated cell counts from reference gene primer amplification. Assay used: immunoSEQ multiplex PCR; TCRdb lists only in-frame clones, some missing. Clone size and the V and J calls come from that table; the DNA yielded D and trimming. The sample lists roughly 72,000 clones; 82% were seen once. The sample originates from a study of blood T cell repertoires in COVID-19. On the study more broadly: Both acute and convalescent COVID-19 samples were obtained from the United States, Italy and Spain. Nucleic acid was either cDNA or gDNA, and it came from T cells, B-cell-depleted T cells, or PBMCs.

The source of this sequence is an elderly woman with acute or convalescent COVID-19. This chain connects TRBV7-9 to TRBJ2-2, with 14 bases aligning to TRBD2. The source material was peripheral blood. CDR3 sequence reads: CASSLDTTSGRDTGELFF. In DNA, the CDR3 is TGTGCCAGCAGCTTAGATACGACTAGCGGGAGGGACACCGGGGAGCTGTTTTTT.